This T cell receptor beta chain was profiled in a study of regulatory T cells in long-lasting Graves disease. Building of the TCR beta libraries involved iRepertoire HTBI primers and Arm-PCR of CDR3 regions. TCRdb analysed the multiplex PCR reads with MiXCR anew, one entry per CDR3 protein. This table holds 400,000 to 550,000 distinct CDR3 sequences, roughly 15% found once. The sample holds many counts of this clonotype. The antigen remains unidentified. Germline V CDR1 and CDR2: MDHEN, SYDVKM. V gave up 6 bases and J gave up 7 bases, with 10 bases separating them. The length of the CDR3 is 12 residues. Study outcomes and limitations: Patients with persistent disease showed a bias toward TRBV28, TRBJ1-2 and TRBJ2-5.

The sample's time point: newly diagnosed GD, antithyroid drugs for less than 3 months. Researchers made the TCR library from RNA that was extracted from PBMCs. This sample also appeared in a second study, on T cells in Graves' hyperthyroidism and ophthalmopathy.

This TCR was sampled from a woman under 30 with Graves disease. The sequences come from peripheral blood mononuclear cells (PBMCs), collected at new diagnosis, from a patient treated with antithyroid drugs. The chain uses TRBV28 and TRBJ2-1; D gene unclear. In DNA, the CDR3 is TGTGCCAGCAGCCCCCTGAAGAATGAGCAGTTCTTC. Residues: CASSPLKNEQFF.